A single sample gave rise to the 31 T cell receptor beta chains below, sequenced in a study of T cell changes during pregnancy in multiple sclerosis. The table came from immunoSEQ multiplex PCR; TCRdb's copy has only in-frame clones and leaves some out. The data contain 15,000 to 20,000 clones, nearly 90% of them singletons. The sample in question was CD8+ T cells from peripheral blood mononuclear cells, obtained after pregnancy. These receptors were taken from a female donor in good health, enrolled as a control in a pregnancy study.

The CDR3 protein is CASSEYNRGNEQYF. The CDR3 coding sequence is TGTGCCAGCAGTGAATACAACAGGGGGAACGAGCAGTACTTC. V usage is TRBV25-1 and J usage is TRBJ2-7; 8 bases map to TRBD1. Germline CDR1 MGHDK, CDR2 SYGVNS. The CDR3 sequence is 14 residues long. With V trimmed by 0 bases and J by 5 bases, 3 bases remained unmatched.

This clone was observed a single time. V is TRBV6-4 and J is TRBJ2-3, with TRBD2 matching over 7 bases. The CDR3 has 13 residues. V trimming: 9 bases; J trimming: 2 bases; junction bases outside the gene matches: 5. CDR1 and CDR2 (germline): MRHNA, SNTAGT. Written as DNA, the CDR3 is TGTGCCAGTTCTAGCGGCGACACAGATACGCAGTATTTT. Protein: CASSSGDTDTQYF.

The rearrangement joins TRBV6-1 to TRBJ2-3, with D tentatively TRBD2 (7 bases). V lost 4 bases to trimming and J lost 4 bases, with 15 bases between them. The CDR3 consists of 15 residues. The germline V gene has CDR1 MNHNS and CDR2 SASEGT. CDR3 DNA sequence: TGTGCCAGCAGTGGAGGGGAAGGGGGGGCAGATACGCAGTATTTT. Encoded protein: CASSGGEGGADTQYF.

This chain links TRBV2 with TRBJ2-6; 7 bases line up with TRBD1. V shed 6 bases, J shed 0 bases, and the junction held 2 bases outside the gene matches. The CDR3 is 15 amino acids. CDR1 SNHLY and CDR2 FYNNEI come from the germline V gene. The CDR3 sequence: CASRTGSSGANVLTF. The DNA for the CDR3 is TGTGCCAGCAGGACAGGGAGCTCTGGGGCCAACGTCCTGACTTTC.

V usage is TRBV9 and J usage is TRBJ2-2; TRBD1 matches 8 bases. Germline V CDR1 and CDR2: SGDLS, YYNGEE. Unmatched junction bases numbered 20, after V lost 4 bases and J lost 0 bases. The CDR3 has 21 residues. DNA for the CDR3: TGTGCCAGCAGCCCCAGTACCTTCGGACAGGGCGGATACCCGAACACCGGGGAGCTGTTTTTT. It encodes CASSPSTFGQGGYPNTGELFF. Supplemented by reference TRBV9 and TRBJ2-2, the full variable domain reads DSGVTQTPKHLITATGQRVTLRCSPRSGDLSVYWYQQSLDQGLQFLIQYYNGEERAKGNILERFSAQQFPDLHSELNLSSLELGDSALYFCASSPSTFGQGGYPNTGELFFGEGSRLTVL.

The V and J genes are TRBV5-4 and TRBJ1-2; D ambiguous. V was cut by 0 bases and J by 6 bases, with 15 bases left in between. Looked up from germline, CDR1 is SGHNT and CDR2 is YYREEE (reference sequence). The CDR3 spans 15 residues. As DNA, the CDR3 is TGTGCCAGCAGCTTGGCCCTATCCGGGAAGCATGGCTACACCTTC. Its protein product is CASSLALSGKHGYTF.

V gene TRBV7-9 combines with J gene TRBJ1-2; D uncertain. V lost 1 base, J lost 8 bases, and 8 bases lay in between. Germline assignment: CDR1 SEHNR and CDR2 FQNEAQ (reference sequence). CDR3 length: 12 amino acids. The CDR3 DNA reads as TGTGCCAGCAGCTTAGAATTGGAGGGCTACACCTTC. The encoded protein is CASSLELEGYTF.

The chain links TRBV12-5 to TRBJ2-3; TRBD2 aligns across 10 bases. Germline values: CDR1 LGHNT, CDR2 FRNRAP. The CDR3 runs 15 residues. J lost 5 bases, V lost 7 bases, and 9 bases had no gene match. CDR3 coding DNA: TGTGCTAGTGCCGGAAGCGGGGGGGCCATAGATACGCAGTATTTT. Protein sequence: CASAGSGGAIDTQYF. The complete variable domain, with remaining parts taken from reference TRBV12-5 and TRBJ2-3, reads DARVTQTPRHKVTEMGQEVTMRCQPILGHNTVFWYRQTMMQGLELLAYFRNRAPLDDSGMPKDRFSAEMPDATLATLKIQPSEPRDSAVYFCASAGSGGAIDTQYFGPGTRLTVL.

This chain's CDR3 is CASSTGTTSTDTQYF. The CDR3 coding sequence is TGTGCCAGCAGTACCGGGACTACTAGCACAGATACGCAGTATTTT. This rearrangement joins TRBV6-6 to TRBJ2-3; TRBD2 agrees at 7 bases. V lost 5 bases, J lost 0 bases, and 5 bases stayed unmatched. CDR1 MNHNY and CDR2 SVGAGI come from the germline V gene (reference sequence). This CDR3 region has 15 residues.

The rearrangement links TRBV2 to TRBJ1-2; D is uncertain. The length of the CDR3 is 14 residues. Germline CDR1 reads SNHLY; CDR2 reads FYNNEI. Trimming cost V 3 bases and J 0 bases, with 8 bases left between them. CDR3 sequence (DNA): TGTGCCAGCAGTGAGGGTACAGCTAACTATGGCTACACCTTC. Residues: CASSEGTANYGYTF.

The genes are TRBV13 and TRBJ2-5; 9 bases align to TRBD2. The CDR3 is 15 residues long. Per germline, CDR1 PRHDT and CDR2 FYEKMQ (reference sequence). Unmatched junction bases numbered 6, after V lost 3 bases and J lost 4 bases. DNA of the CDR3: TGTGCCAGCAGCTTCACGCTAGCGGGATCAGAGACCCAGTACTTC. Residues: CASSFTLAGSETQYF.

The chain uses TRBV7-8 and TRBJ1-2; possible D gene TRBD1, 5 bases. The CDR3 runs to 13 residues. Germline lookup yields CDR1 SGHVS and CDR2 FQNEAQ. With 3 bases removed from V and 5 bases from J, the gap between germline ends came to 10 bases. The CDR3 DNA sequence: TGTGCCAGCAGCTTTCAGGGTACTTATGGCTACACCTTC. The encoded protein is CASSFQGTYGYTF.

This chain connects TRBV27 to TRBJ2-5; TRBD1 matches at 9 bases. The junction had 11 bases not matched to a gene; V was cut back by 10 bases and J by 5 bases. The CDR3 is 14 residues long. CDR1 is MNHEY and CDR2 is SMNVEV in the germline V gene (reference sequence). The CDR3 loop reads CATGGTGFRETQYF. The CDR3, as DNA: TGTGCCACCGGCGGGACAGGGTTTCGGGAGACCCAGTACTTC.

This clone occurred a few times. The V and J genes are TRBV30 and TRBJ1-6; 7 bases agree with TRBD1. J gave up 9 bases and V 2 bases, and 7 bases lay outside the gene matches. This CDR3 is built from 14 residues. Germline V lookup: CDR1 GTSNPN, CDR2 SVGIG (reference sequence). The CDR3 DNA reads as TGTGCCTGGAGTCCCGGGACAGCATCTTCACCCCTCCACTTT. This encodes CAWSPGTASSPLHF.

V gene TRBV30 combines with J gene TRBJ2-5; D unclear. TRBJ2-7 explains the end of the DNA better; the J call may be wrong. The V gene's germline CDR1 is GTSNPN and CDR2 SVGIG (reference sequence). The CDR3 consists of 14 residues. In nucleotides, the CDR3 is TGTGCCTGGACCCAGTCGGATAGCTCCTACGAGCAGTACTTC. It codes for CAWTQSDSSYEQYF.

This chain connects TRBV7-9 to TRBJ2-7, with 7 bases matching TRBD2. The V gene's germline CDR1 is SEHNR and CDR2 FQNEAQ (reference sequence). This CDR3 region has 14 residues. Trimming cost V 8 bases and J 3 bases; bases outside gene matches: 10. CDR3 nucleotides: TGTGCCAGCCTTGCCGGGACTACCCTCTACGAGCAGTACTTC. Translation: CASLAGTTLYEQYF.

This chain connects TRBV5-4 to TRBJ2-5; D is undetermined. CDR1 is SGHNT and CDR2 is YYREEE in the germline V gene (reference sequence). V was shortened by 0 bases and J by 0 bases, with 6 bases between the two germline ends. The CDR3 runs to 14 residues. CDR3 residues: CASSLGLDQETQYF. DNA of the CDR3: TGTGCCAGCAGCTTGGGACTGGACCAAGAGACCCAGTACTTC.

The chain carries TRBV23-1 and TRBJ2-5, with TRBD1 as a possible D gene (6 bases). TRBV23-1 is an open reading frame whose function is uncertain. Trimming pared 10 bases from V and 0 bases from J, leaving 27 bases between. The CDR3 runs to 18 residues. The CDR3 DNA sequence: TGCGCCAAGAACCCGGGCCCTAAGGGGACACCGTACCAAGAGACCCAGTACTTC. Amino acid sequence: CAKNPGPKGTPYQETQYF.

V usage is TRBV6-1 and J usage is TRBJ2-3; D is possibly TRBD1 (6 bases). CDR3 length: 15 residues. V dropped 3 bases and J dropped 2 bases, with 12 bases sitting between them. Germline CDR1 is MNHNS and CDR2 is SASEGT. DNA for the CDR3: TGTGCCAGCAGTGAGGGTAAGGGACACACAGATACGCAGTATTTT. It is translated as CASSEGKGHTDTQYF.

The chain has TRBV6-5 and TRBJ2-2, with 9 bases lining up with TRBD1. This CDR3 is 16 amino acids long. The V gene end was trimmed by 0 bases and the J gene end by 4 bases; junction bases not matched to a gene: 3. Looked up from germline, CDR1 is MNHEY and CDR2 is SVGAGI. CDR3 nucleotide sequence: TGTGCCAGCAGTTACTCGACAGGGGGATTCACCGGGGAGCTGTTTTTT. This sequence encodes CASSYSTGGFTGELFF.

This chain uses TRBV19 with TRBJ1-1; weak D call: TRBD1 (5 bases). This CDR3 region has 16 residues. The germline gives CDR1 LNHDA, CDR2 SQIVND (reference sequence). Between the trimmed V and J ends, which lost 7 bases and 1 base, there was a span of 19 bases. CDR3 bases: TGTGCCAGTACAGGATCCGGGGGATCGTGGAACACTGAAGCTTTCTTT. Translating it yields CASTGSGGSWNTEAFF.

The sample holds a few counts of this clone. CDR3 protein: CASSLGTGLGEQYF. CDR3 DNA: TGCGCCAGCAGCCTAGGGACAGGACTGGGCGAGCAGTACTTC. The chain uses TRBV5-1 and TRBJ2-7; 8 nucleotides agree with TRBD1. The germline V gene has CDR1 SGHRS and CDR2 YFSETQ. The CDR3 spans 14 residues. J gave up 6 bases and V 4 bases, and 9 bases lay outside the gene matches.

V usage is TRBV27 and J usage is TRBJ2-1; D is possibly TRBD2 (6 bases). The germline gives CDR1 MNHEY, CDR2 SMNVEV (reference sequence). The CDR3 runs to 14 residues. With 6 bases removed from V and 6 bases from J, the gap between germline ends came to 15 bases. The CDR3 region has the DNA TGTGCCAGCAGAGCGACGGTGGGACTCAATGAGCAGTTCTTC. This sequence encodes CASRATVGLNEQFF.

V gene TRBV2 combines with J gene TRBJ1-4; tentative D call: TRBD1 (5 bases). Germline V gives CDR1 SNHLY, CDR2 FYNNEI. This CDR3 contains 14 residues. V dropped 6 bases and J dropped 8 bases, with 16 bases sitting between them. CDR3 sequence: CASRTDAGGEKLFF. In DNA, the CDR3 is TGTGCCAGCAGGACGGACGCCGGGGGAGAAAAACTGTTTTTT.

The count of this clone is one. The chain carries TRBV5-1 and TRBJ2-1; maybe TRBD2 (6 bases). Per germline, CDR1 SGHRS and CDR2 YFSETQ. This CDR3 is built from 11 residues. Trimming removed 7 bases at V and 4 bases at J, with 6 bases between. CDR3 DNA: TGCGCCAGCGGGGGGTACAATGAGCAGTTCTTC. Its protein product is CASGGYNEQFF.

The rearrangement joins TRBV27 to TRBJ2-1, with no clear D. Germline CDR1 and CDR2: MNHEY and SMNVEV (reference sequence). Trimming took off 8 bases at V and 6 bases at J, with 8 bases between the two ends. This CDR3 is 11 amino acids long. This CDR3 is CASREVNEQFF. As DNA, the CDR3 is TGTGCCAGCCGCGAGGTCAATGAGCAGTTCTTC.

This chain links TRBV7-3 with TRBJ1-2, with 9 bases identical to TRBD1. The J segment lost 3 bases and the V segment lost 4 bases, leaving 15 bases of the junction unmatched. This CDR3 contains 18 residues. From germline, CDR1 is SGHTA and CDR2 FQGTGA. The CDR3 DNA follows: TGTGCCAGCAGCTCCAGGTCCCGGGACAGGGAGCGGGACTATGGCTACACCTTC. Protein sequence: CASSSRSRDRERDYGYTF.

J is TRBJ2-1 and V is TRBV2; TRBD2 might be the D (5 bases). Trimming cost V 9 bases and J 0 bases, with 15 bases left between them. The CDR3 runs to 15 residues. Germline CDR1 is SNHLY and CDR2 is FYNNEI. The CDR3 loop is CASLRTPSSYNEQFF. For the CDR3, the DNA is TGTGCCAGTCTTCGGACTCCCAGCTCCTACAATGAGCAGTTCTTC.

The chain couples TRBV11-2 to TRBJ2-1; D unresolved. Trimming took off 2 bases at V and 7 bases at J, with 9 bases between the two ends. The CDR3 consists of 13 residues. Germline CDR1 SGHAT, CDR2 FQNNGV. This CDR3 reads CASSLSALNEQFF. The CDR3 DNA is TGTGCCAGCAGCTTATCAGCGTTAAATGAGCAGTTCTTC.

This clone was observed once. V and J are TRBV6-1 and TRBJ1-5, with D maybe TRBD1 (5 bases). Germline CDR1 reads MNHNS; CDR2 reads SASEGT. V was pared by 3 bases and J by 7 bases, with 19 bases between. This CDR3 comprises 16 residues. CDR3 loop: CASSDSVREFVQPQHF. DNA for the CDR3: TGTGCCAGCAGTGATTCTGTCAGGGAATTTGTCCAGCCCCAGCATTTT.

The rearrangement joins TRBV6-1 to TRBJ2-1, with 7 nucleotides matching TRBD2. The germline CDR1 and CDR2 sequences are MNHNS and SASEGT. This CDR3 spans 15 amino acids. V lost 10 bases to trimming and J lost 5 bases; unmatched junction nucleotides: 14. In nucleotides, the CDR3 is TGTGCCACCAACCATTGGGCGGGGGAGAACAATGAGCAGTTCTTC. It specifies CATNHWAGENNEQFF.